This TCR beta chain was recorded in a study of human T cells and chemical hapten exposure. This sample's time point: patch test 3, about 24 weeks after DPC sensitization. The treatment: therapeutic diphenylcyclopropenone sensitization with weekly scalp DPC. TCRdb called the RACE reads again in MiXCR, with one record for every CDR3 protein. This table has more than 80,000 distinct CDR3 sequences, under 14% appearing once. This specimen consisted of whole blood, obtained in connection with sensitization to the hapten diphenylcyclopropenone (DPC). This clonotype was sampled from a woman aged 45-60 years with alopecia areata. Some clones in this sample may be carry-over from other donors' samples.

The CDR3 here is CAWTLRDTDNSPLHF. Here the CDR3 DNA reads TGTGCCTGGACCTTAAGGGACACCGATAATTCACCCCTCCACTTT. The chain employs TRBV30 and TRBJ1-6; perhaps TRBD1 as D (6 bases). The V gene's germline CDR1 is GTSNPN and CDR2 SVGIG (reference sequence). V lost 4 bases and J 5 bases, leaving 15 bases between the germline ends. The CDR3 totals 15 residues.